Listed below are T cell receptor beta chains from one sample, sequenced in a study of fetal regulatory T cell absence and autoimmunity. TCRdb's copy holds only in-frame clones and misses some; the assay was immunoSEQ multiplex PCR. The sample lists some 44,000 clones; roughly 83% were seen once. Source material: cord blood. The receptors derive from a newborn boy with IPEX syndrome. The CDR3 runs from the conserved cysteine through the conserved F or W. The D gene is left open where the match is weak. Rows give clone size only sometimes, using once, few, many, or a class for an expanded clone.

v_gene	abundance	d_gene	j_gene	CDR3aa	CDR3nt
TRBV11-2	-	TRBD2	TRBJ2-7	CASSPVTSGSYEQYF	TGTGCCAGCAGCCCAGTGACTAGCGGGAGTTACGAGCAGTACTTC
TRBV5-1	-	-	TRBJ2-5	CASSLEGIQETQYF	TGCGCCAGCAGCTTGGAGGGGATTCAAGAGACCCAGTACTTC
TRBV5-1	-	-	TRBJ1-1	CASMGQGSFHTEAFF	TGCGCCAGCATGGGGCAGGGTTCGTTTCACACTGAAGCTTTCTTT
TRBV13	-	TRBD2	TRBJ2-5	CASSLRPSGGSQETQYF	TGTGCCAGCAGCTTACGTCCCAGCGGGGGGTCGCAAGAGACCCAGTACTTC
TRBV5-8	-	TRBD1	TRBJ1-2	CASSLRTGYYGYTF	TGTGCCAGCAGCTTACGGACAGGGTACTATGGCTACACCTTC
TRBV7-8	-	TRBD2	TRBJ2-1	CASSILTSGGRYNEQFF	TGTGCCAGCAGCATCCTGACTAGCGGGGGAAGGTACAATGAGCAGTTCTTC
TRBV7-9	-	TRBD1	TRBJ1-1	CASSPRQGTRTEAFF	TGTGCCAGCAGCCCGAGACAGGGAACCCGCACTGAAGCTTTCTTT
TRBV20-1	-	-	TRBJ1-2	CSARVNYGYTF	TGCAGTGCTAGGGTTAACTATGGCTACACCTTC
TRBV5-1	-	-	TRBJ2-3	CASSLAGLQDTQYF	TGCGCCAGCAGCTTGGCCGGGCTCCAAGATACGCAGTATTTT
TRBV2	-	TRBD2	TRBJ2-1	CASSYSGRAYNEQFF	TGTGCCAGCAGTTATAGCGGGAGGGCCTACAATGAGCAGTTCTTC
TRBV9	-	TRBD1	TRBJ2-7	CASSVGGDRFFYEQYF	TGTGCCAGCAGCGTAGGGGGGGACAGGTTTTTCTACGAGCAGTACTTC
TRBV5-4	-	-	TRBJ2-5	CASSFRETQYF	TGTGCCAGCAGCTTTAGAGAGACCCAGTACTTC
TRBV19	-	-	TRBJ2-5	CASSIAGAGETQYF	TGTGCCAGTAGTATAGCGGGAGCGGGTGAGACCCAGTACTTC
TRBV18	-	-	TRBJ1-1	CASSPVAGEAFF	TGTGCCAGCTCACCTGTCGCGGGTGAAGCTTTCTTT
TRBV29-1	once	-	TRBJ1-3	CSVEDLRSDLRNTIYF	TGCAGCGTTGAAGATCTGAGGTCAGACCTTCGGAACACCATATATTTT
TRBV9	-	TRBD2	TRBJ2-2	CASSVTSGGAKNTGELFF	TGTGCCAGCAGCGTTACTAGCGGGGGGGCCAAGAACACCGGGGAGCTGTTTTTT
TRBV14	-	-	TRBJ1-2	CASSQDGQPYGYTF	TGTGCCAGCAGCCAAGATGGGCAGCCCTATGGCTACACCTTC
TRBV11-2	few	-	TRBJ1-2	CASSSTGRSNYGYTF	TGTGCCAGCAGCTCGACAGGCCGATCTAACTATGGCTACACCTTC
TRBV27	-	-	TRBJ2-3	CASSSRDWTLSTDTQYF	TGTGCCAGCAGTTCCCGGGACTGGACTCTCAGTACAGATACGCAGTATTTT
TRBV19	-	-	TRBJ1-1	CASSILGGTEAFF	TGTGCCAGTAGTATCCTGGGTGGCACTGAAGCTTTCTTT
TRBV5-1	few	-	TRBJ1-2	CASSPTPTNYGYTF	TGCGCCAGCAGCCCCACACCTACTAACTATGGCTACACCTTC
TRBV9	-	TRBD1	TRBJ1-6	CASSIGQGLNSPLHF	TGTGCCAGCAGCATCGGACAGGGCCTTAATTCACCCCTCCACTTT
TRBV30	-	-	TRBJ2-5	CAWEAVPQETQYF	TGTGCCTGGGAGGCAGTTCCCCAAGAGACCCAGTACTTC
TRBV13	-	TRBD2	TRBJ2-3	CASSLTSGGPGADTQYF	TGTGCCAGCAGCTTAACTAGCGGGGGGCCGGGGGCAGATACGCAGTATTTT
TRBV4-1	-	-	TRBJ1-1	CASRTGSMNTEAFF	TGCGCCAGCAGGACAGGAAGCATGAACACTGAAGCTTTCTTT
TRBV10-1	-	TRBD2	TRBJ2-7	CASSVRLAGPYEQYF	TGCGCCAGCAGTGTCAGACTAGCGGGACCTTACGAGCAGTACTTC
TRBV15	-	-	TRBJ2-3	CATSRDRPSTDTQYF	TGTGCCACCAGCAGAGACAGGCCGTCCACAGATACGCAGTATTTT
TRBV7-2	-	-	TRBJ2-5	CASSLGRGRYQETQYF	TGTGCCAGCAGCTTAGGGCGGGGAAGGTACCAAGAGACCCAGTACTTC
TRBV7-9	few	-	TRBJ1-2	CASSLEVYGYTF	TGTGCCAGCAGCTTAGAGGTTTATGGCTACACCTTC
TRBV9	-	-	TRBJ1-2	CASTHGTGGAESSYGYTF	TGTGCCAGCACCCATGGAACGGGCGGGGCCGAGTCCTCTTATGGCTACACCTTC
TRBV10-3	-	-	TRBJ1-4	CAISDREGEKLFF	TGTGCCATCAGTGACAGGGAGGGGGAAAAACTGTTTTTT
TRBV29-1	-	TRBD1	TRBJ1-2	CSVEDRGGYTF	TGCAGCGTTGAGGACAGGGGTGGCTACACCTTC
TRBV11-2	-	TRBD1	TRBJ2-7	CASSPGQRVVHYEQYF	TGTGCCAGCAGCCCGGGACAGAGAGTAGTACACTACGAGCAGTACTTC
TRBV27	few	TRBD2	TRBJ2-7	CASSLRGGVEQYF	TGTGCCAGCAGTTTAAGGGGAGGGGTCGAGCAGTACTTC
TRBV10-3	-	-	TRBJ1-5	CAISEDLNQPQHF	TGTGCCATCAGTGAGGACCTCAATCAGCCCCAGCATTTT
TRBV30	-	-	TRBJ1-2	CAWSVQGHYGYTF	TGTGCCTGGAGTGTACAGGGACACTATGGCTACACCTTC
TRBV11-2	-	-	TRBJ2-1	CASSPGNEQFF	TGTGCCAGCAGTCCCGGGAATGAGCAGTTCTTC